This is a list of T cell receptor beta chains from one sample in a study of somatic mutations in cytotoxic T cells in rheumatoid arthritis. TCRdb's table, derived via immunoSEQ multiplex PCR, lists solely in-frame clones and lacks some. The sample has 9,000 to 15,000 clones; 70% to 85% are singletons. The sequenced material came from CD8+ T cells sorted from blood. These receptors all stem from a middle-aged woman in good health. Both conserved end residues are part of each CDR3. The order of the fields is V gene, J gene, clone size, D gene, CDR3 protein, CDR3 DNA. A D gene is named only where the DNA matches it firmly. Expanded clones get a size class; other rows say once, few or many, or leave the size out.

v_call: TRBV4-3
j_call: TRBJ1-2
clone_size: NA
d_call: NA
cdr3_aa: CASSDGQSYGYTF
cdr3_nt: TGCGCCAGCAGCGATGGACAGAGCTATGGCTACACCTTC

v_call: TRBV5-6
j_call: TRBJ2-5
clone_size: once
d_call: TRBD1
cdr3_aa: CASSSVDRGIQTQYF
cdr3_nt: TGTGCCAGCAGCTCTGTCGACAGGGGGATACAGACCCAGTACTTC

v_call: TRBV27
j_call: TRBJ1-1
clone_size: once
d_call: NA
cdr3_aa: CASPTTSGLAGAEAFF
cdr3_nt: TGTGCCAGCCCTACAACGTCCGGACTCGCCGGGGCTGAAGCTTTCTTT

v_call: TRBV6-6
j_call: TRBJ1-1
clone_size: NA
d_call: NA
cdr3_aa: CASSYGGLLTEAFF
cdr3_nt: TGTGCCAGCAGTTATGGGGGGCTGCTGACTGAAGCTTTCTTT

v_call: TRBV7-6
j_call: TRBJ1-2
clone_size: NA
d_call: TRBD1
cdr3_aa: CASSLGTGYGYTF
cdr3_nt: TGTGCCAGCAGCTTAGGGACAGGGTATGGCTACACCTTC

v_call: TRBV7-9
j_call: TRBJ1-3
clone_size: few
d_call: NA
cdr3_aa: CASSLYAGNTIYF
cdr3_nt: TGTGCCAGCAGCTTATACGCAGGAAACACCATATATTTT

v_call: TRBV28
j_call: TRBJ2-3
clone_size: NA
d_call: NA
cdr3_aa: CAGKGGGAADTQYF
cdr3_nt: TGTGCCGGGAAAGGGGGGGGCGCCGCAGATACGCAGTATTTT

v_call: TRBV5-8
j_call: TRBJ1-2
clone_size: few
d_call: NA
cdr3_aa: CASTVGGNDYGYTF
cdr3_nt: TGTGCCAGCACCGTAGGAGGGAATGACTATGGCTACACCTTC

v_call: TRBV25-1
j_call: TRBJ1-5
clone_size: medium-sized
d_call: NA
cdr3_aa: CASSGTDQPQHF
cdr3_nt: TGTGCCAGCAGCGGGACCGATCAGCCCCAGCATTTT

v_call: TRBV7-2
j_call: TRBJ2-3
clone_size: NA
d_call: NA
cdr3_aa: CASSLLPATDTQYF
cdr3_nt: TGTGCCAGCAGCTTACTTCCGGCGACAGATACGCAGTATTTT

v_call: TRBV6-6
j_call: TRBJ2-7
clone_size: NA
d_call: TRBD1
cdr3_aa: CASIPGQGTYEQYF
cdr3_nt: TGTGCCAGCATACCGGGACAGGGAACCTACGAGCAGTACTTC

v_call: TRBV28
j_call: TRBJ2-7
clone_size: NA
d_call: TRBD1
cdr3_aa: CASSPYRGQYEQYF
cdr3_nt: TGTGCCAGCAGTCCGTACAGGGGGCAGTACGAGCAGTACTTC

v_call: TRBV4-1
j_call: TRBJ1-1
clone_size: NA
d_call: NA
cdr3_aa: CASSRGRGGSTEAFF
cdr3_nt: TGCGCCAGCAGCCGGGGTCGAGGGGGGAGCACTGAAGCTTTCTTT

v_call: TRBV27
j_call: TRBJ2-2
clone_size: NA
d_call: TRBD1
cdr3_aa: CASSIQGATGELFF
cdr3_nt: TGTGCCAGCAGTATACAGGGGGCCACCGGGGAGCTGTTTTTT

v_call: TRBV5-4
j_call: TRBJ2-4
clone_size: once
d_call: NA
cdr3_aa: CASSLDEGVKNIQYF
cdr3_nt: TGTGCCAGCAGCTTGGATGAGGGAGTCAAAAACATTCAGTACTTC

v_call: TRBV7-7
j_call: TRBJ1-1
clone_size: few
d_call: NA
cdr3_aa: CASSPDLNTEAFF
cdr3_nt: TGTGCTAGCAGCCCGGACCTGAACACTGAAGCTTTCTTT

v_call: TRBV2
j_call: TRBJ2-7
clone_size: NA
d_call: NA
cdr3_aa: CASSEIRAEQYF
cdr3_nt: TGTGCCAGCAGTGAAATAAGGGCCGAGCAGTACTTC

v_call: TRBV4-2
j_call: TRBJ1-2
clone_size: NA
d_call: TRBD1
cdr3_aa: CASSQDPLTGANYGYTF
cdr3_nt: TGTGCCAGCAGCCAAGATCCCCTGACAGGGGCTAACTATGGCTACACCTTC

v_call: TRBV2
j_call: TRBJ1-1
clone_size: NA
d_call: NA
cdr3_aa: CASSRTANTEAFF
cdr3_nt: TGTGCCAGCAGTCGTACAGCGAACACTGAAGCTTTCTTT

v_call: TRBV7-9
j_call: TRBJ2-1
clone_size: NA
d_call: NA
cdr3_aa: CASSPQGGLREQFF
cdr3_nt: TGTGCCAGCAGCCCCCAGGGCGGACTGAGGGAGCAGTTCTTC

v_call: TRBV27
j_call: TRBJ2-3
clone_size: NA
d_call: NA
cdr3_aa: CASSLSGGASTDTQYF
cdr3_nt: TGTGCCAGCAGCCTAAGTGGGGGGGCTAGCACAGATACGCAGTATTTT

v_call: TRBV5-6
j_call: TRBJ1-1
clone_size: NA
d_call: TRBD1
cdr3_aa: CASSLGQGIAEAFF
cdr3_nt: TGTGCCAGCAGCTTGGGACAGGGCATCGCTGAAGCTTTCTTT

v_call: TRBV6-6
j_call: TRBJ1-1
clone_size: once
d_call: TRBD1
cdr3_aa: CASSRTGLTEAFF
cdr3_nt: TGTGCCAGCAGTCGGACAGGTTTAACTGAAGCTTTCTTT

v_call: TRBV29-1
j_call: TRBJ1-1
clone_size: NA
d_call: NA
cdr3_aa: CSAALGSVGTEAFF
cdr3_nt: TGCAGTGCCGCCTTGGGCTCCGTTGGCACTGAAGCTTTCTTT

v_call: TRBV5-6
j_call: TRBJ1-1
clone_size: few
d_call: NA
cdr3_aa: CASSFAENTEAFF
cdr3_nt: TGTGCCAGCAGCTTCGCAGAGAACACTGAAGCTTTCTTT

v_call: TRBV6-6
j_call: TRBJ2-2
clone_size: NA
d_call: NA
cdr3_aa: CASSYRGTGELFF
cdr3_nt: TGTGCCAGCAGTTATCGGGGGACCGGGGAGCTGTTTTTT

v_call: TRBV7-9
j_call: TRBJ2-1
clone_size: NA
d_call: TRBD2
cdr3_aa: CASSFSASGVRNEQFF
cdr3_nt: TGTGCCAGCAGCTTCTCGGCTAGCGGGGTTAGGAATGAGCAGTTCTTC

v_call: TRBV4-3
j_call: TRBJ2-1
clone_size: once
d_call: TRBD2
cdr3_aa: CASSQERTSGRIYNEQFF
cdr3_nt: TGCGCCAGCAGCCAAGAGCGGACTAGCGGGAGAATTTACAATGAGCAGTTCTTC

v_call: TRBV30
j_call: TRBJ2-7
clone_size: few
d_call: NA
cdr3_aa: CAWRPTGGMGEQYF
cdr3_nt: TGTGCCTGGAGACCTACTGGGGGGATGGGCGAGCAGTACTTC

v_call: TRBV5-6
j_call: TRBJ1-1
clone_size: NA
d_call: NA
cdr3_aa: CASSFGGTEAFF
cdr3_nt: TGTGCCAGCAGCTTTGGGGGGACTGAAGCTTTCTTT

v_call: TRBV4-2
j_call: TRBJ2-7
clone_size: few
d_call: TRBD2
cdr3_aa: CASSQDGTSGSYEQYF
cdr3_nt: TGTGCCAGCAGCCAAGATGGGACTAGCGGCTCCTACGAGCAGTACTTC

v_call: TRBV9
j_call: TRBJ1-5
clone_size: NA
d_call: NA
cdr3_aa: CASSAGGAPGQPQHF
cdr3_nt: TGTGCCAGCAGCGCCGGGGGGGCGCCCGGTCAGCCCCAGCATTTT

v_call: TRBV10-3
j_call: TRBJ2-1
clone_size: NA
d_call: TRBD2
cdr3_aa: CAISESGLALSNEQFF
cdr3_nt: TGTGCCATCAGTGAGTCGGGACTAGCCTTGTCTAATGAGCAGTTCTTC

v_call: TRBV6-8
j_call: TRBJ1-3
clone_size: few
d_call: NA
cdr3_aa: CARSGNTIYF
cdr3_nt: TGTGCCAGGTCTGGAAACACCATATATTTT

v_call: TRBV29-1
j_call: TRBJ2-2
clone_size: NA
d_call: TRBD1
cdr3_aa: CSVEINRGGTGELFF
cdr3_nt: TGCAGCGTTGAAATAAACAGGGGTGGGACCGGGGAGCTGTTTTTT

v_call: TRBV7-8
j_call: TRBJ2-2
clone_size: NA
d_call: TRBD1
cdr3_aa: CASSSGTGTGELFF
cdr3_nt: TGTGCCAGCAGCTCCGGGACAGGGACCGGGGAGCTGTTTTTT

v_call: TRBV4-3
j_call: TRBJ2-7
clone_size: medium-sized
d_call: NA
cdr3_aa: CASSQGTMLLYEQYF
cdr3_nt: TGCGCCAGCAGCCAAGGGACTATGCTCCTCTACGAGCAGTACTTC

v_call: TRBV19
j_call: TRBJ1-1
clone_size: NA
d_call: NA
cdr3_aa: CASTVNTEAFF
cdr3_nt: TGTGCCAGTACCGTGAACACTGAAGCTTTCTTT

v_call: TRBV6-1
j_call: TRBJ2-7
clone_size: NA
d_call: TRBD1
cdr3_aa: CASKGAEQYF
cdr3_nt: TGTGCCAGCAAGGGGGCCGAGCAGTACTTC

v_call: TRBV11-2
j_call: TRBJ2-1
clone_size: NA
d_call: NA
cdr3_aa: CASSLIRSSYNEQFF
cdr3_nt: TGTGCCAGCAGCTTAATCCGGAGCTCCTACAATGAGCAGTTCTTC

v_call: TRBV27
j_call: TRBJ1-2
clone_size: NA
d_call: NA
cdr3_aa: CASSRSLEGVPYGYTF
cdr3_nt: TGTGCCAGCAGTCGTAGCCTAGAAGGGGTCCCTTATGGCTACACCTTC

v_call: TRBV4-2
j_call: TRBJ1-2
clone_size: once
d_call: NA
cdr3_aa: CASSQGPVQTYYGYTF
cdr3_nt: TGTGCCAGCAGCCAAGGGCCCGTACAGACCTATTATGGCTACACCTTC

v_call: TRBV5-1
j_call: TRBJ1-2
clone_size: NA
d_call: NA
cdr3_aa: CASSFSAVEGGYTF
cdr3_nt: TGCGCCAGCAGCTTCAGTGCGGTGGAGGGAGGCTACACCTTC

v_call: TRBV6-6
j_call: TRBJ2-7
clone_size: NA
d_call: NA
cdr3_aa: CASSNSSMSYEQYF
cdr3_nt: TGTGCCAGCAGCAACTCCTCCATGAGCTACGAGCAGTACTTC

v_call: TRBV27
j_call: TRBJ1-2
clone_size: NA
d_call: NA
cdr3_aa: CASRPWTANYGYTF
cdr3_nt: TGTGCCAGCAGACCATGGACAGCTAACTATGGCTACACCTTC

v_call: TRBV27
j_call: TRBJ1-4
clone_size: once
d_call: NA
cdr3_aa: CASSSPGTGNEKLFF
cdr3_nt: TGTGCCAGCAGTTCTCCCGGGACGGGAAATGAAAAACTGTTTTTT

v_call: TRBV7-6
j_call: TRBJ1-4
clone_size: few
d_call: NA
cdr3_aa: CASSPMPGKTTNEKLFF
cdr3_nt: TGTGCCAGCAGCCCTATGCCGGGGAAGACTACTAATGAAAAACTGTTTTTT

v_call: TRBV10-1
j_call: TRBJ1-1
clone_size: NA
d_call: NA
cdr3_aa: CASSDAYTEAFF
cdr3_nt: TGCGCCAGCAGTGATGCTTACACTGAAGCTTTCTTT

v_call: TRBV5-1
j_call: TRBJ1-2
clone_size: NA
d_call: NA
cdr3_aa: CASSLFGSPGTYGYTF
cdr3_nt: TGCGCCAGCAGCTTGTTCGGGAGCCCGGGTACCTATGGCTACACCTTC

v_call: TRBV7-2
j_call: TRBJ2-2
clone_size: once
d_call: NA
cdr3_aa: CASRKEGEDYTGELFF
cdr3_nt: TGTGCCAGCAGGAAAGAGGGCGAAGACTACACCGGGGAGCTGTTTTTT

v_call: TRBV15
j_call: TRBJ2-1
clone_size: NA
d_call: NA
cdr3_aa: CATSRDPGPNEQFF
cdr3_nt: TGTGCCACCAGCAGAGATCCTGGGCCGAATGAGCAGTTCTTC

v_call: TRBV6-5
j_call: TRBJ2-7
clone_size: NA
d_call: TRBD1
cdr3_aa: CASSSETGGSEQYF
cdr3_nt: TGTGCCAGCAGTTCCGAGACAGGGGGCTCCGAGCAGTACTTC